The sequence of this T cell receptor beta chain was determined in a study of blood T cell repertoires in COVID-19. As for the study in general: Samples came from the United States, Italy and Spain, spanning acute and convalescent COVID-19. T cells, B-cell-depleted T cells, or PBMCs provided the cDNA or gDNA that served as material.

Per the study methods: It was from reference gene primer amplification that nucleated cell counts were estimated. Clones were read by immunoSEQ multiplex PCR, and TCRdb kept only the in-frame ones, dropping some. D and trimming come from the DNA, and the V and J calls and clone size come from that table. The repertoire holds under 80,000 clones, with roughly 80% as singletons. V shed 0 bases and J shed 2 bases, with 10 bases lying between them. Germline CDR1 MNHEY, CDR2 SVGAGI. The CDR3 loop spans 15 amino acids. This receptor was taken from a woman older than 75 with active or convalescent COVID-19. The sequenced material came from peripheral blood. The chain has TRBV6-5 and TRBJ2-5; D is possibly TRBD2 (7 bases). CDR3 loop: CASSYSEGGQETQYF. The CDR3 bases are TGTGCCAGCAGTTACTCAGAGGGGGGGCAAGAGACCCAGTACTTC.